This T cell receptor beta chain comes out of a study of CD8 T cells in ankylosing spondylitis. General study points: Reports say disease-linked clones showed up significantly more in matched ankylosing spondylitis synovial fluid. Characteristic, it appeared, of ankylosing spondylitis blood was a TCR beta motif of eight highly homologous variants.

Trimming shortened V by 0 bases and J by 16 bases, and 13 bases separated the two germline ends. This CDR3 has 12 residues. Germline V gives CDR1 WNHNN, CDR2 SYGVQD (reference sequence). Quantitative 5'-RACE with molecular barcodes produced the TCR beta libraries. In TCRdb, the 5' RACE reads were re-called with MiXCR into one record per CDR3 protein. The data contain more than 150,000 distinct CDR3 sequences, around 13% of them seen just once; the ten biggest clones take up more than 15%. With regard to this clonotype: What it binds is not known.

This chain connects TRBV10-1 to TRBJ2-1, with D uncertain. This TCR came from a male donor with ankylosing spondylitis or in good health (not recorded which). The sequenced sample consisted of blood, either unsorted or a sorted T cell fraction (not recorded which). The CDR3 DNA reads as TGCGCCAGCAGTGAGTCCCTGCTCCCAGTTTTCTTC. Translation gives CASSESLLPVFF.